These T cell receptor beta chains were read from a single sample in a study of blood T cells in healthy people across ages. TCRdb used MiXCR to reprocess the 5' RACE reads, holding one entry per CDR3 protein. This table holds 540,000 or so distinct CDR3 sequences, 45% to 55% found once. The sequencing sample was made of blood. These receptors were collected from an elderly man in good health. The CDR3 runs from the conserved cysteine through the conserved F or W. The D gene is left open where the match is weak. Clone size is shown for a subset of rows, as once, few, many or a class of expanded clone.

j_gene: TRBJ2-1; abundance: few; v_gene: TRBV7-2; d_gene: .; CDR3nt: TGTGCCAGCACCCAGGGCTCCTACAATGAGCAGTTCTTC; CDR3aa: CASTQGSYNEQFF
j_gene: TRBJ1-6; abundance: .; v_gene: TRBV6-6; d_gene: .; CDR3nt: TGTGCCAGCAGTTCACAGGGACGTCTCCTCCACTTT; CDR3aa: CASSSQGRLLHF
j_gene: TRBJ2-7; abundance: .; v_gene: TRBV7-9; d_gene: .; CDR3nt: TGTGCCAGCAGCTTATTTTTCGGGCAGGCGGACGAGCAGTACTTC; CDR3aa: CASSLFFGQADEQYF
j_gene: TRBJ2-7; abundance: .; v_gene: TRBV6-2/TRBV6-3; d_gene: .; CDR3nt: TGTGCCAGCAGTTGGGGCAGGAGCTCCTACGAGCAGTACTTC; CDR3aa: CASSWGRSSYEQYF
j_gene: TRBJ2-7; abundance: many; v_gene: TRBV6-6; d_gene: .; CDR3nt: TGTGCCAGCAGTTACTCTTCTTACTACGAGCAGTACTTC; CDR3aa: CASSYSSYYEQYF
j_gene: TRBJ1-4; abundance: .; v_gene: TRBV10-2; d_gene: TRBD1; CDR3nt: TGCGCCAGCAGGGACAGGGGGCTTAGTAATGAAAAACTGTTTTTT; CDR3aa: CASRDRGLSNEKLFF
j_gene: TRBJ1-2; abundance: .; v_gene: TRBV10-2; d_gene: .; CDR3nt: TGCGCCAGCAGTGAGGTGGGGGCGGCCTATGGCTACACCTTC; CDR3aa: CASSEVGAAYGYTF
j_gene: TRBJ2-3; abundance: .; v_gene: TRBV20-1; d_gene: .; CDR3nt: TGCAGTGCTAGAGATAGTGGGGTGGGCACAGATACGCAGTATTTT; CDR3aa: CSARDSGVGTDTQYF
j_gene: TRBJ2-6; abundance: .; v_gene: TRBV9; d_gene: TRBD2; CDR3nt: TGTGCCAGCAGCGTAGTCCCCCTAGCGGGTAGCTCTGGGGCCAACGTCCTGACTTTC; CDR3aa: CASSVVPLAGSSGANVLTF
j_gene: TRBJ2-5; abundance: .; v_gene: TRBV6-2/TRBV6-3; d_gene: TRBD2; CDR3nt: TGTGCCAGCACCCCTGACCCTACTACTAGCGGGGGGACATACCGGATAGAGACCCAGTACTTC; CDR3aa: CASTPDPTTSGGTYRIETQYF
j_gene: TRBJ2-1; abundance: .; v_gene: TRBV29-1; d_gene: .; CDR3nt: TGCAGCGTTACCGGGACCCAGTTGTGGGATGAGCAGTTCTTC; CDR3aa: CSVTGTQLWDEQFF
j_gene: TRBJ2-7; abundance: .; v_gene: TRBV7-2; d_gene: TRBD1; CDR3nt: TGTGCCAGCAGCTTAGTAGGGGGACAGGGCAGTTCCTACGGATACGAGCAGTACTTC; CDR3aa: CASSLVGGQGSSYGYEQYF
j_gene: TRBJ2-1; abundance: .; v_gene: TRBV7-2; d_gene: TRBD2; CDR3nt: TGTGCCAGCAGCTACCGTAGGGGGACTAGCGGGAGGACGATCTACAATGAGCAGTTCTTC; CDR3aa: CASSYRRGTSGRTIYNEQFF
j_gene: TRBJ1-2; abundance: .; v_gene: TRBV2; d_gene: .; CDR3nt: TGTGCCAGCAGCCTTGCCCTACAGTGGGACTATGGCTACACCTTC; CDR3aa: CASSLALQWDYGYTF
j_gene: TRBJ2-1; abundance: .; v_gene: TRBV5-1; d_gene: TRBD2; CDR3nt: TGCGCCAGCGGTGGACTAGCGGGGGGACCGAATAAGCAGTTCTTC; CDR3aa: CASGGLAGGPNKQFF
j_gene: TRBJ2-5; abundance: .; v_gene: TRBV29-1; d_gene: .; CDR3nt: TGCAGCGCCGGACAGAACCAAGAGACCCAGTACTTC; CDR3aa: CSAGQNQETQYF
j_gene: TRBJ2-1; abundance: many; v_gene: TRBV29-1; d_gene: .; CDR3nt: TGCAGCGTTGTCCTCAGTGGCGGAAGCTCCTACAATGAGCAGTTCTTC; CDR3aa: CSVVLSGGSSYNEQFF
j_gene: TRBJ1-4; abundance: .; v_gene: TRBV27; d_gene: .; CDR3nt: TGTGCCAGCAGTCGACTACTGGATGAAAAACTGTTTTTT; CDR3aa: CASSRLLDEKLFF
j_gene: TRBJ2-5; abundance: few; v_gene: TRBV6-5; d_gene: .; CDR3nt: TGTGCCAGCAGTTTTAACCCCCCGGGAGCCGGTGGGGAGACCCAGTACTTC; CDR3aa: CASSFNPPGAGGETQYF
j_gene: TRBJ1-6; abundance: .; v_gene: TRBV28; d_gene: .; CDR3nt: TGTGCCAGCAGTTTTCCAAGTGGGGGGGCCTATAATTCACCCCTCCACTTT; CDR3aa: CASSFPSGGAYNSPLHF
j_gene: TRBJ1-2; abundance: few; v_gene: TRBV7-2; d_gene: TRBD1; CDR3nt: TGTGCCAGCAGCTCCCGCATGACAGGGATAATCTCTGGCTACACCTTC; CDR3aa: CASSSRMTGIISGYTF
j_gene: TRBJ2-7; abundance: few; v_gene: TRBV9; d_gene: TRBD1; CDR3nt: TGTGCCAGCAGCGTAAGTGGGACAGGGTACTACGAGCAGTACTTC; CDR3aa: CASSVSGTGYYEQYF
j_gene: TRBJ2-5; abundance: .; v_gene: TRBV5-6; d_gene: .; CDR3nt: TGTGCCAGCAGGGCGACATTAGAAGAGACCCAGTACTTC; CDR3aa: CASRATLEETQYF
j_gene: TRBJ2-1; abundance: few; v_gene: TRBV7-3; d_gene: TRBD2; CDR3nt: TGTGCCAGCAGCTTAGGACTAGCGGGAGGGAGCTCCTACAATGAGCAGTTCTTC; CDR3aa: CASSLGLAGGSSYNEQFF
j_gene: TRBJ2-7; abundance: .; v_gene: TRBV7-9; d_gene: TRBD2; CDR3nt: TGTGCCAGCGGCCTTCGAATACGTAGCGGGGAATACGAGCAGTACTTC; CDR3aa: CASGLRIRSGEYEQYF
j_gene: TRBJ1-2; abundance: few; v_gene: TRBV5-1; d_gene: TRBD1; CDR3nt: TGCGCCAGCAGCACCGGACAGGGTACTGACGGCTACACCTTC; CDR3aa: CASSTGQGTDGYTF
j_gene: TRBJ2-7; abundance: .; v_gene: TRBV5-1; d_gene: TRBD2; CDR3nt: TGCGCCAGCAGCCCGCAAGCGGGGGGCCCTAGGGACTCCTACGAGCAGTACTTC; CDR3aa: CASSPQAGGPRDSYEQYF
j_gene: TRBJ2-7; abundance: .; v_gene: TRBV7-2; d_gene: .; CDR3nt: TGTGCCACCCTGGACAGATACAATGAGCAGTACTTC; CDR3aa: CATLDRYNEQYF
j_gene: TRBJ2-3; abundance: few; v_gene: TRBV7-9; d_gene: .; CDR3nt: TGTGCCAGCAGCTCCTGGACAGAGCGCACAGATACGCAGTATTTT; CDR3aa: CASSSWTERTDTQYF
j_gene: TRBJ2-3; abundance: .; v_gene: TRBV27; d_gene: TRBD1; CDR3nt: TGTGCCACCTCGACAGGGGTTACGCAGTATTTT; CDR3aa: CATSTGVTQYF
j_gene: TRBJ1-1; abundance: .; v_gene: TRBV29-1; d_gene: .; CDR3nt: TGCAGCGCCCGGGACTCCAACACTGAAGCTTTCTTT; CDR3aa: CSARDSNTEAFF
j_gene: TRBJ1-2; abundance: .; v_gene: TRBV3-1; d_gene: .; CDR3nt: TGTGCCAGCAGCCAAGTGGGCAGTTTTTTTAATGGCTACACCTTC; CDR3aa: CASSQVGSFFNGYTF
j_gene: TRBJ2-7; abundance: few; v_gene: TRBV20-1; d_gene: TRBD2; CDR3nt: TGCAGTGCCCAAGCGGGGTCCTCCTACGAGCAGTACTTC; CDR3aa: CSAQAGSSYEQYF
j_gene: TRBJ2-4; abundance: many; v_gene: TRBV6-6; d_gene: TRBD1; CDR3nt: TGTGCCAGCGCAGGGGGCGCCGGCAAAAACATTCAGTACTTC; CDR3aa: CASAGGAGKNIQYF
j_gene: TRBJ2-5; abundance: once; v_gene: TRBV6-6; d_gene: .; CDR3nt: TGTGCCAGCAGTTACTCTGCAGGGGGGGGACAAGAGACCCAGTACTTC; CDR3aa: CASSYSAGGGQETQYF
j_gene: TRBJ2-7; abundance: .; v_gene: TRBV20-1; d_gene: TRBD2; CDR3nt: TGCAGTGCCTTCAGTGCTAGCGGAACCTACGAGCAGTACTTC; CDR3aa: CSAFSASGTYEQYF
j_gene: TRBJ2-5; abundance: many; v_gene: TRBV6-5; d_gene: .; CDR3nt: TGTGCCAGCAGCGGCGATCGACTACTCCAAGAGACCCAGTACTTC; CDR3aa: CASSGDRLLQETQYF
j_gene: TRBJ2-7; abundance: many; v_gene: TRBV6-6; d_gene: .; CDR3nt: TGTGCCAGCAGTTACTCACCGGCCTACGAGCAGTACTTC; CDR3aa: CASSYSPAYEQYF
j_gene: TRBJ2-1; abundance: .; v_gene: TRBV11-2; d_gene: .; CDR3nt: TGTGCCAGCAGCTTCTCGCACAATGAGCAGTTCTTC; CDR3aa: CASSFSHNEQFF
j_gene: TRBJ2-7; abundance: few; v_gene: TRBV7-9; d_gene: .; CDR3nt: TGTGCCAGCAGCTTAGCTCTAGACCCCTACGAGCAGTACTTC; CDR3aa: CASSLALDPYEQYF
j_gene: TRBJ2-3; abundance: many; v_gene: TRBV6-5; d_gene: .; CDR3nt: TGTGCCAGCAGTTTGCTGAGCACAGATACGCAGTATTTT; CDR3aa: CASSLLSTDTQYF
j_gene: TRBJ1-1; abundance: .; v_gene: TRBV27; d_gene: .; CDR3nt: TGTGCCAGCCGGGGATTTGGCAGGGCGGAAGCTTTCTTT; CDR3aa: CASRGFGRAEAFF
j_gene: TRBJ1-5; abundance: .; v_gene: TRBV30; d_gene: .; CDR3nt: TGTGCCTGGAGTGTACGAGGGACCCAAAATCAGCCCCAGCATTTT; CDR3aa: CAWSVRGTQNQPQHF
j_gene: TRBJ2-7; abundance: few; v_gene: TRBV20-1; d_gene: TRBD2; CDR3nt: TGCAGTGCTACCGTGACGGGAGGGCCTTCCCACGAGCAGTACTTC; CDR3aa: CSATVTGGPSHEQYF
j_gene: TRBJ2-1; abundance: .; v_gene: TRBV2; d_gene: .; CDR3nt: .; CDR3aa: CASILGPNEQFF
j_gene: TRBJ1-2; abundance: once; v_gene: TRBV28; d_gene: TRBD1; CDR3nt: TGTGCCAGCAGTTTAAGTAAGGACAGGGCAGGAGGCTACACCTTC; CDR3aa: CASSLSKDRAGGYTF
j_gene: TRBJ1-4; abundance: few; v_gene: TRBV4-3; d_gene: TRBD1; CDR3nt: TGCGCCAGCAGCCAACGACAGGGCCAAGGGGAAAAACTGTTTTTT; CDR3aa: CASSQRQGQGEKLFF
j_gene: TRBJ2-1; abundance: .; v_gene: TRBV4-3; d_gene: .; CDR3nt: TGCGCCAGCAGCCAAACGGGACTCCCAGGGGAGCAGTTCTTC; CDR3aa: CASSQTGLPGEQFF
j_gene: TRBJ1-5; abundance: .; v_gene: TRBV6-5; d_gene: TRBD1; CDR3nt: TGTGCCAGCAGTTACTCAGGGGGCTGGGGTCAGCCCCAGCATTTT; CDR3aa: CASSYSGGWGQPQHF
j_gene: TRBJ2-1; abundance: .; v_gene: TRBV20-1; d_gene: TRBD2; CDR3nt: TGCAGTGCTGCCTCGACTAGCGGAAGCTCCTACAATGAGCAGTTCTTC; CDR3aa: CSAASTSGSSYNEQFF
j_gene: TRBJ1-2; abundance: many; v_gene: TRBV10-3; d_gene: TRBD1; CDR3nt: TGTGCCACCGGATCGGGACAGGACCCTTATGGCTACACCTTC; CDR3aa: CATGSGQDPYGYTF
j_gene: TRBJ1-1; abundance: .; v_gene: TRBV7-9; d_gene: .; CDR3nt: TGTGCCAGCAGCCGGACAGTACAGAACACTGAAGCTTTCTTT; CDR3aa: CASSRTVQNTEAFF
j_gene: TRBJ1-5; abundance: .; v_gene: TRBV5-1; d_gene: .; CDR3nt: TGCGCCAGCAGCTTGGGGACGGGACCGACGCCCCAGCATTTT; CDR3aa: CASSLGTGPTPQHF
j_gene: TRBJ1-6; abundance: .; v_gene: TRBV20-1; d_gene: .; CDR3nt: TGCAGTGCTAGAACGGACAGCCCTATAGTCCACTTT; CDR3aa: CSARTDSPIVHF
j_gene: TRBJ2-5; abundance: .; v_gene: TRBV20-1; d_gene: .; CDR3nt: TGCAGTGCTAGGGTAGGGGACGAGACCCAGTACTTC; CDR3aa: CSARVGDETQYF
j_gene: TRBJ2-7; abundance: few; v_gene: TRBV29-1; d_gene: .; CDR3nt: TGCAGCGTTTTTTCGGGGTCCTACGAGCAGTACTTC; CDR3aa: CSVFSGSYEQYF
j_gene: TRBJ1-1; abundance: .; v_gene: TRBV20-1; d_gene: .; CDR3nt: TGCAGTGCTAGCGGGCCGCCGGGGGAAGCTTTCTTT; CDR3aa: CSASGPPGEAFF
j_gene: TRBJ1-1; abundance: .; v_gene: TRBV2; d_gene: .; CDR3nt: TGTGCCAGCAGCCAAAGACAGATAATGAACACTGAAGCTTTCTTT; CDR3aa: CASSQRQIMNTEAFF
j_gene: TRBJ1-2; abundance: few; v_gene: TRBV30; d_gene: .; CDR3nt: TGTGCCTGGAGTACGACCCTGGATGGCTACACCTTC; CDR3aa: CAWSTTLDGYTF
j_gene: TRBJ2-1; abundance: .; v_gene: TRBV19; d_gene: .; CDR3nt: TGTGCCAGTTCCCTAGCGACCCGCTACAATGAGCAGTTCTTC; CDR3aa: CASSLATRYNEQFF